This T cell receptor (beta chain) was captured in a study of blood T cell repertoires in COVID-19. Study-wide context: Sites across the United States, Italy and Spain contributed samples from acute and convalescent COVID-19. The cDNA or gDNA used as material had been derived from T cells, B-cell-depleted T cells, or PBMCs.

This clone was counted once. The CDR3 length is 15 residues. The junction had 4 bases not matched to a gene; V was cut back by 4 bases and J by 2 bases. The germline CDR1 and CDR2 sequences are KGHSY and FQNENV. Profiled with immunoSEQ multiplex PCR; TCRdb holds only in-frame clones, not every one. The data show some 250,000 clones, around 80% seen once. The sample consisted of peripheral blood. The receptor was derived from a man in his sixties with acute or convalescent COVID-19. The rearrangement joins TRBV16 to TRBJ2-3, with TRBD2 matching over 9 bases. The CDR3 region has the DNA TGTGCCAGCAGCCTACGGACTAGCGACACAGATACGCAGTATTTT. Translating it yields CASSLRTSDTDTQYF.